Listed below are T cell receptor beta chains from one sample, sequenced in a study of CD8 T cells in Susac syndrome. TCRdb passed the immunoSEQ multiplex PCR reads through MiXCR, listing each CDR3 protein once. Of about 53,000 distinct CDR3 sequences in the sample, approximately 95% were seen once. Sequences were obtained from CD8+ T cells from PBMCs. These TCRs come from a human donor with Susac syndrome. Both conserved end residues are part of each CDR3. A D gene is named only where the DNA matches it firmly. The size field is filled for only some rows; it gives once, few, many or a size class.

cdr3_aa cdr3_nt v_call cdr3_length j_call clone_size d_call
CASSDGQLPTEAFF TGTGCCAGCAGTGACGGGCAGTTACCTACTGAAGCTTTCTTT TRBV25-1 14 TRBJ1-1 - -
CSVGGETGELFF TGCAGCGTTGGAGGGGAAACCGGGGAGCTGTTTTTT TRBV29-1 12 TRBJ2-2 - -
CASSDSGGASETQYF TGTGCCAGCAGCGATAGCGGGGGGGCCAGCGAGACCCAGTACTTC TRBV9 15 TRBJ2-5 once TRBD2
CSGPLLGSYNEQFF TGCAGTGGACCCCTCCTTGGGTCCTACAATGAGCAGTTCTTC TRBV20-1 14 TRBJ2-1 - -
CATSRGYQPQHF TGTGCCACCAGCAGGGGCTATCAGCCCCAGCATTTT TRBV15 12 TRBJ1-5 - -
CASSFGQAQGNIQYF TGTGCCAGCAGCTTCGGACAGGCCCAGGGAAACATTCAGTACTTC TRBV13 15 TRBJ2-4 once TRBD1
CASSFVTGVAKNIQYF TGTGCCAGCAGCTTTGTGACAGGGGTAGCCAAAAACATTCAGTACTTC TRBV7-9 16 TRBJ2-4 - TRBD1
CASSLVGAATNEKLFF TGTGCCAGCAGCTTAGTGGGGGCTGCAACTAATGAAAAACTGTTTTTT TRBV7-9 16 TRBJ1-4 - -
CASSQVIRGSYEQYF TGTGCCAGCAGCCAAGTTATCAGGGGTTCCTACGAGCAGTACTTC TRBV14 15 TRBJ2-7 once -
CASSFRGETQYF TGTGCCAGCAGCTTTAGGGGGGAGACCCAGTACTTC TRBV5-4 12 TRBJ2-5 - -
CSADRGYGNEQFF TGCAGCGCGGACAGGGGATATGGCAATGAGCAGTTCTTC TRBV29-1 13 TRBJ2-1 - TRBD1
CASSMGQGKAFF TGTGCCAGCAGCATGGGACAGGGTAAAGCTTTCTTT TRBV7-9 12 TRBJ1-1 - TRBD1
CAWSDVAGRYEQYF TGTGCCTGGAGTGACGTAGCGGGGAGGTACGAGCAGTACTTC TRBV30 14 TRBJ2-7 - TRBD2